This T cell receptor (beta chain) was captured by sequencing in a study of OX40 agonist ivuxolimab in advanced cancers. With respect to the entire study: The costimulatory receptor OX40 (CD134) was targeted by ivuxolimab, a fully human IgG2 agonistic monoclonal antibody. Intravenous ivuxolimab was administered to patients every 2 weeks at six dose levels: 0.01, 0.1, 0.3, 1.5, 3 and 10 mg/kg. Among the 52 dose-escalation patients, about 20 had hepatocellular carcinoma, around 15 melanoma, 9 renal cell carcinoma and 9 head and neck cancer. In the dose-escalation cohort, approximately 82% of patients were male, and the mean age was approximately 60 years with a range of roughly 20 to 79. Prior anti-PD-1, anti-PD-L1 or anti-CTLA-4 therapy was permitted, and approximately 42% of dose-escalation patients had received checkpoint inhibitors. Three dose-escalation patients achieved partial responses, one with hepatocellular carcinoma and two with cutaneous melanoma. Peripheral TCRbeta sequencing aimed to test whether ivuxolimab altered TCR sequence diversity and caused clonal T-cell expansion. The paper describes the monotherapy dose-escalation part (N of about 54 patients) of the phase I trial of ivuxolimab. Results the study describes overall, beyond this receptor: Low levels of normalized T-cell clonal expansion were also seen in some patients who did not respond. Partial responders in the 0.1-3.0 mg/kg groups had among the lowest normalized peripheral clonal expansion, especially among CD8+ T cells. After ivuxolimab, expanded clones were on average more numerous among CD8+ T cells than among CD4+ T cells. Which antigens the clonally expanded peripheral T cells were specific for was not determined. At doses from 0.1 to 3.0 mg/kg, clonal expansion was seen in both CD4+ and CD8+ blood T cells between baseline and week 6.

Relative to germline, V is 6 bases shorter and J is 0 bases shorter, with 18 bases between their ends. For CDR1 and CDR2, the germline V gene (reference sequence) lists MNHEY and SMNVEV. The CDR3 contains 17 residues, cysteine and phenylalanine counted. Only the CDR3 part of the read is kept: 51 bases, read in frame from the first base. Patients with a history of autoimmune disease or receiving systemic immunosuppression were excluded from the trial. Peripheral blood for TCR sequencing was drawn from every dose cohort at baseline, at cycle 4 day 1 and at cycle 7 day 1. Samples came from an open-label, multicenter, first-in-human phase I dose-escalation trial of ivuxolimab. Adults with locally advanced or metastatic melanoma, renal cell, hepatocellular, or head and neck squamous cell carcinoma were enrolled in the trial. Before TCR sequencing, CD4+ T cells and CD8+ T cells were sorted from peripheral blood as separate populations.

As concerns this clone: Its antigen is still unknown. Per-nucleotide qualities are absent, and no much larger clonotype sits a single base away.

Genomic DNA was extracted from sorted cells for sequencing of the TCRbeta CDR3 region. TCRbeta CDR3 regions were sequenced using the immunoSEQ Assay. Here the immuneACCESS table is served through TCRdb, limited to in-frame sequences with V and J called. Missing clones are a known gap in these copies; in checked studies unresolved V genes cover under half, and the rest lacks a known reason. This sample is represented by 75,000 to 90,000 clones; roughly 92% of them were singletons. Of the sample, around 0.64% is held by the ten largest clones. The V gene is TRBV27 and the J gene is TRBJ1-5; TRBD1 is perhaps the D gene, given 6 matching bases. The sequences come from CD4+ or CD8+ T cells sorted from blood, collected in a trial of the OX40 agonist ivuxolimab. This sequence originates from an adult with an advanced solid tumor such as melanoma, head and neck, liver or kidney cancer. The DNA sequence is given as TGTGCCAGCAGCTCCGGGACAAACTTTTATAGCAATCAGCCCCAGCATTTT. The translation is CASSSGTNFYSNQPQHF.